Presented here are 14 T cell receptor beta chains from one specimen sequenced in a study of T cell changes during pregnancy in multiple sclerosis. Assay used: immunoSEQ multiplex PCR; TCRdb lists only in-frame clones, some missing. The repertoire holds about 20,000 clones, with roughly nine tenths as singletons. Specimen: CD8+ T cells from peripheral blood mononuclear cells, collected after pregnancy. These receptors all come from a female donor in good health, enrolled as a control in a pregnancy study.

The chain combines TRBV5-1 with TRBJ1-4; D perhaps matches TRBD1 (5 bases). Germline CDR1 SGHRS, CDR2 YFSETQ. Deletions cut 4 bases from V and 0 bases from J, with 10 bases between. This CDR3 comprises 15 residues. The CDR3, as DNA: TGCGCCAGCAGCCCCGACAGTGCAACTAATGAAAAACTGTTTTTT. Protein: CASSPDSATNEKLFF.

The CDR3 here is CASSWQGAGEQFF. For the CDR3, the DNA is TGCGCCAGCAGTTGGCAGGGGGCAGGAGAGCAGTTCTTC. The V gene is TRBV4-3, the J gene TRBJ2-1; 8 bases agree with TRBD1. V trimming: 6 bases; J trimming: 10 bases; junction bases outside the gene matches: 8. CDR1 LGHNA and CDR2 YSLEER come from the germline V gene. CDR3 size: 13 residues.

The chain has TRBV13 and TRBJ2-5; possible D gene TRBD1, 6 bases. The J call may be mistaken, given a closer DNA end match to TRBJ2-7. The CDR3 is 13 amino acids. Germline V lookup: CDR1 PRHDT, CDR2 FYEKMQ (reference sequence). The CDR3 region is CASSSDSSYEQYF. The CDR3, as DNA: TGTGCCAGCAGTTCGGACAGTTCCTACGAGCAGTACTTC.

The chain combines TRBV5-6 with TRBJ1-5; 7 nucleotides align to TRBD1. The CDR3 has 17 amino acids. Germline V lookup: CDR1 SGHDT, CDR2 YYEEEE. The V gene end was trimmed by 1 base and the J gene end by 3 bases; junction bases not matched to a gene: 10. The CDR3, as DNA: TGTGCCAGCAGCTTGAGACAGGGTAGTCTGAACAATCAGCCCCAGCATTTT. Amino acids: CASSLRQGSLNNQPQHF.

The rearrangement joins TRBV27 to TRBJ2-7, with 10 bases fitting TRBD2. The junction had 11 bases not matched to a gene; V was cut back by 7 bases and J by 5 bases. The CDR3 is 15 amino acids. Germline V gene data show CDR1 as MNHEY and CDR2 as SMNVEV (reference sequence). The CDR3 reads CASTVAGGRTHEQYF. The CDR3 DNA sequence: TGTGCCAGCACCGTAGCGGGAGGTAGAACGCACGAGCAGTACTTC.

The rearrangement uses TRBV6-1 and TRBJ2-7; 7 nucleotides agree with TRBD1. Trimming took 2 bases from V and 5 from J; bases not matched to a gene: 9. Germline V gene lookup returns CDR1 MNHNS and CDR2 SASEGT. The CDR3 is 15 residues long. The DNA for the CDR3 is TGTGCCAGCAGTGAAACAGGGGTTGGCTTCGACGAGCAGTACTTC. Amino acids: CASSETGVGFDEQYF.

The CDR3 region has the DNA TGTGCCAGCAGCCCTTCGATAGGAGGGGGCCAGGACAATGAGCAGTTCTTC. Translation: CASSPSIGGGQDNEQFF. The chain carries TRBV7-8 and TRBJ2-1; D possibly corresponds to TRBD1 (7 bases). V lost 5 bases, J lost 5 bases, and 22 bases lay in between. The CDR3 has 17 residues. Germline loops: CDR1 SGHVS, CDR2 FQNEAQ. The whole variable domain, remainder taken from reference TRBV7-8 and TRBJ2-1, is GAGVSQSPRYKVAKRGQDVALRCDPISGHVSLFWYQQALGQGPEFLTYFQNEAQLDKSGLPSDRFFAERPEGSVSTLKIQRTQQEDSAVYLCASSPSIGGGQDNEQFFGPGTRLTVL.

J is TRBJ2-3 and V is TRBV28, with a tentative D call TRBD2 (6 bases). The V end lost 2 bases, the J end lost 3 bases, and 6 bases lay between the germline ends. This CDR3 is built from 13 residues. Per germline, CDR1 MDHEN and CDR2 SYDVKM. CDR3 DNA: TGTGCCAGCAGTTTAGCGGGAACAGATACGCAGTATTTT. This sequence encodes CASSLAGTDTQYF.

The genes are TRBV19 and TRBJ2-1, with D possibly TRBD1 on 5 matching bases. The CDR3 totals 13 residues. V was trimmed by 4 bases and J by 10 bases, leaving 14 bases between them. Germline assignment: CDR1 LNHDA and CDR2 SQIVND (reference sequence). The CDR3 coding sequence is TGTGCCAGTAGTACGAATCCAGGGAACGAGCAGTTCTTC. As protein: CASSTNPGNEQFF.

This clone was seen only once. This chain links TRBV27 with TRBJ1-1; D possibly corresponds to TRBD1 (5 bases). V lost 3 bases and J 5 bases, leaving 10 bases between the germline ends. Looked up from germline, CDR1 is MNHEY and CDR2 is SMNVEV (reference sequence). The CDR3 extends over 13 amino acids. CDR3 DNA: TGTGCCAGCAGTTTTTCCAGGGATACTGAAGCTTTCTTT. Translation gives CASSFSRDTEAFF.

The chain uses TRBV7-6 and TRBJ2-3, with TRBD2 identical over 14 bases. V trimming: 5 bases; J trimming: 5 bases; junction bases outside the gene matches: 6. The CDR3 sequence is 16 residues long. Germline V CDR1 and CDR2: SGHVS, FNYEAQ. CDR3 sequence reads: CASSPGLAGGIDTQYF. The CDR3 nucleotides are TGTGCCAGCAGCCCCGGACTAGCGGGAGGAATAGATACGCAGTATTTT.

V gene TRBV7-9 combines with J gene TRBJ1-4; the D gene is possibly TRBD1 (5 bases). Germline assignment: CDR1 SEHNR and CDR2 FQNEAQ (reference sequence). Deletions cut 0 bases from V and 8 bases from J, with 13 bases between. The CDR3 is 15 amino acids. This CDR3 is CASSLATAKGEKLFF. The CDR3 nucleotides read TGTGCCAGCAGCTTAGCGACAGCCAAAGGGGAAAAACTGTTTTTT.

The chain has TRBV5-1 and TRBJ2-7, with D perhaps matching TRBD1 (5 bases). From germline, CDR1 is SGHRS and CDR2 YFSETQ. The V end lost 0 bases, the J end lost 3 bases, and 10 bases lay between the germline ends. This CDR3 comprises 14 residues. CDR3 region: CASSLEWGGYEQYF. The DNA of the CDR3 is TGCGCCAGCAGCTTGGAATGGGGCGGCTACGAGCAGTACTTC.

J is TRBJ2-7 and V is TRBV7-9, with 7 bases that match TRBD2. This CDR3 spans 15 amino acids. From germline, CDR1 is SEHNR and CDR2 FQNEAQ (reference sequence). V was pared by 5 bases and J by 1 base, with 8 bases of the junction left unmatched. This CDR3 is CASSEPLAKSYEQYF. CDR3 bases: TGTGCCAGCAGCGAACCACTAGCGAAGTCCTACGAGCAGTACTTC.